This is a list of T cell receptor beta chains from one sample in a study of CD8 T cells in ankylosing spondylitis. MiXCR, run by TCRdb on the 5' RACE reads, gives a single entry per CDR3 protein. Of roughly 140,000 distinct CDR3 sequences listed, 44% are singletons. The sequencing input was synovial fluid, either unsorted or a sorted T cell fraction (not recorded which). These receptors came from a male donor with ankylosing spondylitis. Each CDR3 is given without its conserved first and last residue. Size is omitted from some rows. Given values are once, few, many or a class for expanded clones.

j_call v_call clone_size cdr3_aa
TRBJ2-1 TRBV11-1 NA ASSSGAPPRSSYNEQF
TRBJ2-2 TRBV12-3/TRBV12-4 NA ASSGYRDRGRGVTGELF
TRBJ2-1 TRBV5-1 many ASSWDRVNEQF
TRBJ1-3 TRBV3-1 once ASSLVGYPLEDTIY
TRBJ2-5 TRBV10-3 NA AISESSRLAGRETQY
TRBJ2-1 TRBV5-1 many ASSDLADYNEQF
TRBJ1-4 TRBV7-9 few ASSLTTANEKLF
TRBJ1-1 TRBV28 NA ASSSGDRWEAF
TRBJ2-1 TRBV20-1 few SAQSGGLREQF
TRBJ1-1 TRBV29-1 NA SVQGVLGPEAF
TRBJ1-1 TRBV29-1 many SVVMDANTEAF
TRBJ1-1 TRBV5-1 NA ASRPGGPGALNTEAF
TRBJ2-2 TRBV6-1 few ASSDLYGTGELF
TRBJ1-1 TRBV9 few ASSVVKELNTEAF
TRBJ1-2 TRBV5-5 few ASSLPHGQGLYGYT
TRBJ1-3 TRBV4-1 few ASSQASRAGNTIY
TRBJ1-1 TRBV27 NA ASSYCTRPGTGGACITEAF
TRBJ2-7 TRBV7-9 NA ASSPPRDNTYEQY
TRBJ2-7 TRBV20-1 NA SAGGQELYEQY
TRBJ1-1 TRBV6-2/TRBV6-3 NA ASTHSPHRTYRPMNTEAF
TRBJ1-3 TRBV5-5 NA ASSRPGVLSGNTIY
TRBJ1-2 TRBV7-3 few ASSPHGPGDGYT
TRBJ2-7 TRBV5-1 NA ASSLVKTSGSYEQY
TRBJ2-1 TRBV15 NA ATSRGDWQLSYNEQF
TRBJ2-4 TRBV11-3 many ASSPPGTKSKNIQY
TRBJ1-2 TRBV12-3/TRBV12-4 few ASSLINYGYT